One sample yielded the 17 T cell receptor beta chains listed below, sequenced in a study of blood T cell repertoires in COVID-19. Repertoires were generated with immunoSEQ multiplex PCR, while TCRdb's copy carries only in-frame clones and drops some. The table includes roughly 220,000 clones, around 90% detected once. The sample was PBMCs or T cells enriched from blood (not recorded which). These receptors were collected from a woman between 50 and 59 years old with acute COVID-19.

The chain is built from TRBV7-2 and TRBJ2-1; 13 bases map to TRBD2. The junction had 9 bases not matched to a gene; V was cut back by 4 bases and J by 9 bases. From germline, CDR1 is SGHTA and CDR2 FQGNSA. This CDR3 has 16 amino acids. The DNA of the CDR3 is TGTGCCAGCAGCTATAGGACTAGCGGGAGATTGAGTGAGCAGTTCTTC. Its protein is CASSYRTSGRLSEQFF.

The chain's CDR3 is CAIRTSTNNEQFF. DNA of the CDR3: TGTGCCATCAGGACTAGCACCAACAATGAGCAGTTCTTC. The gene calls are TRBV28 and TRBJ2-1, with TRBD2 matching over 8 bases. The CDR3 consists of 13 residues. J gave up 5 bases and V 10 bases, and 7 bases lay outside the gene matches. CDR1 is MDHEN, CDR2 SYDVKM, per germline.

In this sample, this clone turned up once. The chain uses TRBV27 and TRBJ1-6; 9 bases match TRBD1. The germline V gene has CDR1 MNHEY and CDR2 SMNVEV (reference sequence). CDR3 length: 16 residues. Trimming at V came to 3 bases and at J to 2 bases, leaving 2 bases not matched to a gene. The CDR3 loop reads CASSFDRGAYNSPLHF. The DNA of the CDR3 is TGTGCCAGCAGTTTTGACAGGGGGGCCTATAATTCACCCCTCCACTTT.

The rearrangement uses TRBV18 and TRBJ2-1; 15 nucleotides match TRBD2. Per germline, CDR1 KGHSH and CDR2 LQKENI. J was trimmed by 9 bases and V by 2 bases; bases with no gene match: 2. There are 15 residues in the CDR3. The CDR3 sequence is CASSPGTSGRTEQFF. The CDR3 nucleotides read TGTGCCAGCTCACCAGGGACTAGCGGGAGGACTGAGCAGTTCTTC.

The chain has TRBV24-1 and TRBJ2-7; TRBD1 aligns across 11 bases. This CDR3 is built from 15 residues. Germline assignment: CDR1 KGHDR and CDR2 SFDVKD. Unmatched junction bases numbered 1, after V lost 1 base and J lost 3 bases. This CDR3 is CATSDLGTGGYEQYF. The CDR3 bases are TGTGCCACCAGTGATTTAGGGACAGGGGGCTACGAGCAGTACTTC.

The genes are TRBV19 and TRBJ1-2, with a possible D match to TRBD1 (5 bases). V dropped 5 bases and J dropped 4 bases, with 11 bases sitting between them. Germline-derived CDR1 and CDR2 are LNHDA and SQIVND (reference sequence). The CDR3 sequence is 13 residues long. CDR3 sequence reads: CASSLGGGYGYTF. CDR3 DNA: TGTGCCAGTAGTCTCGGGGGGGGCTATGGCTACACCTTC. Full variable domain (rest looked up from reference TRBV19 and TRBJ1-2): DGGITQSPKYLFRKEGQNVTLSCEQNLNHDAMYWYRQDPGQGLRLIYYSQIVNDFQKGDIAEGYSVSREKKESFPLTVTSAQKNPTAFYLCASSLGGGYGYTFGSGTRLTVV.

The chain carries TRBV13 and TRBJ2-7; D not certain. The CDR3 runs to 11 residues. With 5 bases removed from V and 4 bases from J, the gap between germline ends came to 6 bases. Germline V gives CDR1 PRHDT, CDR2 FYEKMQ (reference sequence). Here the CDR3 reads CASSVKYEQYF. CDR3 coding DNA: TGTGCCAGCAGCGTAAAATACGAGCAGTACTTC.

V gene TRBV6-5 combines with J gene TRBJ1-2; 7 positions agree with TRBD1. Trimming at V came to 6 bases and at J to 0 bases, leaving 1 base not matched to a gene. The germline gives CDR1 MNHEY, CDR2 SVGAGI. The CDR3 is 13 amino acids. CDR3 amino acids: CASRDRPNYGYTF. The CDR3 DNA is TGTGCCAGCAGGGACAGGCCTAACTATGGCTACACCTTC.

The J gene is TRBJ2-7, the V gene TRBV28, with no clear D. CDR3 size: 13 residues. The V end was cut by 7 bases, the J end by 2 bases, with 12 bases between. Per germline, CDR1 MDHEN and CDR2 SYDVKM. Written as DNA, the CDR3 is TGTGCCAGCACTCTGACTCCAACCTACGAGCAGTACTTC. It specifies CASTLTPTYEQYF.

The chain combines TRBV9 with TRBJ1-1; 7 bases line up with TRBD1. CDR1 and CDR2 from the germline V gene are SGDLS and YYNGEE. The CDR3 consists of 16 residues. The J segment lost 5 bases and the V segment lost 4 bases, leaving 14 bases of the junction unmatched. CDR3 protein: CASSPQTGIPGTEAFF. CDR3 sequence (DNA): TGTGCCAGCAGCCCCCAGACAGGGATTCCGGGGACTGAAGCTTTCTTT.

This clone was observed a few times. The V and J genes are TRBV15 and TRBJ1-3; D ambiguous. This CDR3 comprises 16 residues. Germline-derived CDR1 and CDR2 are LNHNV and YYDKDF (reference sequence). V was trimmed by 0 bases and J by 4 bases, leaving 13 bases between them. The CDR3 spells CATSRDRAPGGNTIYF. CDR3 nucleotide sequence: TGTGCCACCAGCAGAGATCGGGCCCCGGGAGGAAACACCATATATTTT.

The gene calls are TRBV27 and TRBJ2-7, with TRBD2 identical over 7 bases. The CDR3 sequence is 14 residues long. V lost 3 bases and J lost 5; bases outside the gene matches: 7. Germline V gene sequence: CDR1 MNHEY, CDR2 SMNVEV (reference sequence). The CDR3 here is CASSFTGGYNEQYF. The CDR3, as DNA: TGTGCCAGCAGTTTTACGGGAGGCTATAACGAGCAGTACTTC.

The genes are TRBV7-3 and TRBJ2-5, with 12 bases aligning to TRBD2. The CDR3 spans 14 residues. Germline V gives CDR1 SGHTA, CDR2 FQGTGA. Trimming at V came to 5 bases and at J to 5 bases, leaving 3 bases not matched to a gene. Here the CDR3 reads CASSRLAGEETQYF. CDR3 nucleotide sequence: TGTGCCAGCAGCAGACTAGCGGGAGAGGAGACCCAGTACTTC.

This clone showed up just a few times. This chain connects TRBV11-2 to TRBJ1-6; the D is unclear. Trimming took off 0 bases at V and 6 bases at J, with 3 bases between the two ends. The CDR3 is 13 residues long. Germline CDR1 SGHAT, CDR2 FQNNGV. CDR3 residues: CASSLELNSPLHF. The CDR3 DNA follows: TGTGCCAGCAGCTTAGAACTTAATTCACCCCTCCACTTT.

The CDR3 protein is CASSFEGSYSNEQFF. CDR3 DNA: TGTGCCAGCAGTTTTGAAGGTAGTTACAGCAATGAGCAGTTCTTC. This chain joins TRBV28 and TRBJ2-1; D not resolved. The V end lost 3 bases, the J end lost 6 bases, and 15 bases lay between the germline ends. Per the germline V gene, CDR1 is MDHEN and CDR2 is SYDVKM. This CDR3 has 15 amino acids.

In DNA form, the CDR3 reads TGTGCCAGCACCGGGACTAGCGGGTCGGGTGAGCAGTTCTTC. Translated, it gives CASTGTSGSGEQFF. The V call is TRBV6-5, the J call TRBJ2-1, with 12 nucleotides matching TRBD2. The V gene end was trimmed by 7 bases and the J gene end by 9 bases; junction bases not matched to a gene: 7. CDR3 length: 14 amino acids. Looked up from germline, CDR1 is MNHEY and CDR2 is SVGAGI.

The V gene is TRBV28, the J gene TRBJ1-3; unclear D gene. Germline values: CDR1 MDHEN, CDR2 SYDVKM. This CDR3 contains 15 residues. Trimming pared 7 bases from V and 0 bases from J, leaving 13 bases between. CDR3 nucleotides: TGTGCCAGCACCCTAGGACTGAACTCTGGAAACACCATATATTTT. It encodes CASTLGLNSGNTIYF.